This T cell receptor (beta chain) is from a study of blood T cell repertoires in COVID-19. For the study at large: The study drew acute and convalescent COVID-19 samples from the United States, Italy and Spain.

The method was immunoSEQ multiplex PCR; TCRdb's version includes in-frame clones alone and lacks a portion of them. The repertoire has 45,000 to 70,000 clones, 80% to 85% of them found once; the top ten carry over 25%. V shed 10 bases and J shed 2 bases, with 15 bases lying between them. Germline assignment: CDR1 LNHDA and CDR2 SQIVND (reference sequence). The CDR3 length is 14 residues. The clonotype comes from a woman older than 75 with active or convalescent COVID-19. The chain couples TRBV19 to TRBJ1-5; D call uncertain. The specimen sequenced was peripheral blood. The DNA of the CDR3 is TGTGCCACCCTTCCGGGATACGGCAATCAGCCCCAGCATTTT. Translating it yields CATLPGYGNQPQHF.